The present entry profiles one T cell receptor (beta chain) with its context. Its antigen is still unknown. This entry comes from a study of cytomegalovirus exposure and HLA in healthy donors. Turning to the study itself: Earlier, 110 million or so unique TCR beta sequences were recovered from around 200 million T cells by an analysis.

This CDR3 is 15 amino acids long. Per germline, CDR1 SGHDT and CDR2 YYEEEE. V lost 1 base, J lost 5 bases, and 8 bases stayed unmatched. Amplification used 60 Vbeta primers and 13 Jbeta primers. The assay was immunoSEQ multiplex PCR, and TCRdb's table has in-frame clones only and misses some. In the table there are about 160,000 clones, around 76% of which are singletons. Study results and limitations: Later analysis associated a missense DCLRE1C variant with TCR beta V- and J-gene trimming. Most TCR sequences were rare, but some public TCRs occurred in many donors.

Sample: PBMCs. The V gene is TRBV5-6, the J gene TRBJ1-2; 7 positions match TRBD1. The TCR sequence derives from a female donor in good health and CMV-seronegative. CDR3 DNA: TGTGCCAGCAGCTTGCCGGGACAGCCGAGGTATGGCTACACCTTC. It is translated as CASSLPGQPRYGYTF.